This T cell receptor (beta chain) was recovered during a study of beta chain features in type 1 diabetes. The study's findings and limits: High-TCR-expressing cells could be over-represented by cDNA sequencing. When Type 1 diabetes patients were examined, their TCRB CDR3s proved moderately but significantly shorter in all four CD4+ subsets. The analysis here could not establish whether HLA type shapes TCRB rearrangement. Type 1 diabetes patients had fewer VDJ junction insertions and more deletions.

Remarks on this clone: Its antigen is unknown.

The study reverse transcribed the entire isolated RNA, so it sequenced expressed TCRB transcripts. Profiling relied on immunoSEQ multiplex PCR, and the TCRdb table lists in-frame clones only, not all of them. The table records fewer than 300,000 clones, approximately 20% of them present only once. CDR1 and CDR2 from the germline V gene are SGDLS and YYNGEE. The junction had 9 bases not matched to a gene; V was cut back by 4 bases and J by 5 bases. CDR3 length: 15 residues. Sequences were obtained from naive CD4+ T cells from blood. J is TRBJ1-1 and V is TRBV9, with 9 bases identical to TRBD1. This receptor was identified in a woman in her thirties or forties with type 1 diabetes. The CDR3 region has the DNA TGTGCCAGCAGCCCTCGACAGGGGGGAGGAACTGAAGCTTTCTTT. This translates into CASSPRQGGGTEAFF.